These 4 T cell receptor beta chains came from one sample sequenced in a study of OX40 agonist ivuxolimab in advanced cancers. TCRdb keeps only in-frame clones here, not all; method: immunoSEQ multiplex PCR. The sample carries about 91,000 clones, over 75% recorded once. Here the sequenced sample was CD4+ or CD8+ T cells sorted from blood, taken in a trial of the OX40 agonist ivuxolimab. The source of these receptors is an adult with an advanced solid tumor such as melanoma, head and neck, liver or kidney cancer.

The V and J genes are TRBV20-1 and TRBJ2-7; D uncertain. The CDR3 is 11 amino acids. Germline V CDR1 and CDR2: DFQATT, SNEGSKA (reference sequence). V gave up 6 bases and J gave up 2 bases, with 8 bases separating them. The CDR3 DNA is TGCAGTGCCCGAAAAACCTACGAGCAGTACTTC. Its translation: CSARKTYEQYF.

The genes are TRBV11-2 and TRBJ1-1, with D hard to call. V was shortened by 0 bases and J by 11 bases, with 10 bases between the two germline ends. The germline V gene has CDR1 SGHAT and CDR2 FQNNGV. The CDR3 length is 12 residues. CDR3 sequence (DNA): TGTGCCAGCAGCTTAGATCTTAATGGGGCTTTCTTT. Encoded protein: CASSLDLNGAFF. Looking up the rest from reference TRBV11-2 and TRBJ1-1 gives the full variable domain: EAGVAQSPRYKIIEKRQSVAFWCNPISGHATLYWYQQILGQGPKLLIQFQNNGVVDDSQLPKDRFSAERLKGVDSTLKIQPAKLEDSAVYLCASSLDLNGAFFGQGTRLTVV.

The chain joins TRBV5-1 to TRBJ2-6; D gene uncertain. Germline-derived CDR1 and CDR2 are SGHRS and YFSETQ. The CDR3 is made up of 14 amino acids. V dropped 4 bases and J dropped 0 bases, with 5 bases sitting between them. CDR3 DNA: TGCGCCAGCAGCGCTAGCTCTGGGGCCAACGTCCTGACTTTC. Protein product: CASSASSGANVLTF.

This chain joins TRBV30 and TRBJ1-5; D might be TRBD1 (6 bases). Trimming shortened V by 0 bases and J by 6 bases, and 12 bases separated the two germline ends. CDR1 GTSNPN and CDR2 SVGIG come from the germline V gene (reference sequence). The CDR3 loop spans 14 amino acids. The DNA for the CDR3 is TGTGCCTGGAGTGTACAACAGGGCAGTCAGCCCCAGCATTTT. Its protein product is CAWSVQQGSQPQHF.